Below are 26 T cell receptor beta chains sequenced from a single sample in a study of T cell changes during pregnancy in multiple sclerosis. Sequencing was performed with immunoSEQ multiplex PCR; in TCRdb, only in-frame clones are kept and a portion is missing. The repertoire holds tens of thousands of clones, 88% seen once, with under 1.5% in the top ten. This material consisted of CD4+ T cells from peripheral blood mononuclear cells, taken in the second trimester of pregnancy. These receptors originate from a female donor with multiple sclerosis, enrolled in a pregnancy study.

The rearrangement links TRBV28 to TRBJ2-5; possible D gene TRBD2, 6 bases. CDR1 MDHEN and CDR2 SYDVKM come from the germline V gene. Deletions cut 7 bases from V and 5 bases from J, with 11 bases between. CDR3 size: 12 residues. CDR3 DNA sequence: TGTGCCAGCATGGGGGGAGCGGAGACCCAGTACTTC. Amino acid sequence: CASMGGAETQYF.

The chain links TRBV6-5 to TRBJ1-1; the D is unclear. From germline, CDR1 is MNHEY and CDR2 SVGAGI. This CDR3 region has 13 residues. V lost 2 bases to trimming and J lost 5 bases, with 9 bases between them. The CDR3 nucleotides read TGTGCCAGCAGTTACGACGGGTGGACTGAAGCTTTCTTT. Translated, it gives CASSYDGWTEAFF.

There are a few counts of this clone. The chain combines TRBV6-5 with TRBJ1-3, with no clear D. The germline V gene has CDR1 MNHEY and CDR2 SVGAGI. The V end lost 7 bases, the J end lost 2 bases, and 12 bases lay between the germline ends. This CDR3 comprises 14 residues. CDR3 sequence reads: CASTRGFTGNTIYF. The CDR3 nucleotides read TGTGCCAGCACGCGAGGTTTCACTGGAAACACCATATATTTT.

The CDR3 here is CASGGQGVTGELFF. The CDR3 DNA reads as TGTGCCAGCGGGGGACAGGGGGTCACCGGGGAGCTGTTTTTT. The gene calls are TRBV11-2 and TRBJ2-2; 11 positions match TRBD1. The CDR3 totals 14 residues. Germline CDR1 is SGHAT and CDR2 is FQNNGV. Germline trimming cut 8 bases from V and 4 bases from J; bases unmatched to any gene: 3.

This clone was recorded once. The rearrangement links TRBV5-1 to TRBJ1-3, with no clear D. Germline CDR1 and CDR2: SGHRS and YFSETQ. The CDR3 covers 14 residues. V was trimmed by 4 bases and J by 0 bases, leaving 8 bases between them. The CDR3 loop reads CASSPDNSGNTIYF. DNA for the CDR3: TGCGCCAGCAGCCCCGACAACTCTGGAAACACCATATATTTT.

The chain links TRBV18 to TRBJ2-3, with TRBD2 as a possible D gene (6 bases). Germline V gene lookup returns CDR1 KGHSH and CDR2 LQKENI. The V gene lost 3 bases and the J gene lost 8 bases, with 12 bases spanning the gap. This CDR3 spans 13 amino acids. The CDR3 sequence: CASSPKTSTTQYF. The CDR3 coding sequence is TGTGCCAGCTCACCGAAGACTAGTACTACGCAGTATTTT.

The chain uses TRBV4-3 and TRBJ2-1; TRBD1 matches at 8 bases. The CDR3 consists of 16 residues. The V and J ends lost 0 bases and 9 bases, in that order; junction bases with no gene match: 10. Germline assignment: CDR1 LGHNA and CDR2 YSLEER. In DNA, the CDR3 is TGCGCCAGCAGCCAAGATTTATTGGGCAGGGGGCTTGAGCAGTTCTTC. Encoded protein: CASSQDLLGRGLEQFF.

This chain links TRBV11-2 with TRBJ1-4; 8 positions agree with TRBD1. J gave up 4 bases and V 5 bases, and 12 bases lay outside the gene matches. The germline V gene encodes CDR1 SGHAT and CDR2 FQNNGV. There are 17 residues in the CDR3. CDR3: CASSPRTGNVGNEKLFF. The CDR3 region has the DNA TGTGCCAGCAGCCCTAGGACAGGGAATGTGGGTAATGAAAAACTGTTTTTT. The entire variable domain, with the rest obtained from reference TRBV11-2 and TRBJ1-4, is as follows: EAGVAQSPRYKIIEKRQSVAFWCNPISGHATLYWYQQILGQGPKLLIQFQNNGVVDDSQLPKDRFSAERLKGVDSTLKIQPAKLEDSAVYLCASSPRTGNVGNEKLFFGSGTQLSVL.

V and J are TRBV29-1 and TRBJ1-5; tentatively, D is TRBD1 (5 bases). The CDR3 runs to 12 residues. Trimming shortened V by 4 bases and J by 3 bases, and 7 bases separated the two germline ends. The V gene's germline CDR1 is SQVTM and CDR2 ANQGSEA. CDR3 region: CSVGQLNQPQHF. Here the CDR3 DNA reads TGCAGCGTTGGACAGCTCAATCAGCCCCAGCATTTT.

This clone was detected ten times or more. This sequence joins TRBV20-1 and TRBJ1-1; unclear D gene. This CDR3 is built from 11 residues. Deletions cut 5 bases from V and 3 bases from J, with 7 bases between. CDR1 and CDR2 from the germline V gene are DFQATT and SNEGSKA (reference sequence). The CDR3 nucleotides are TGCAGTGCTGTGGGCCACACTGAAGCTTTCTTT. Its translation: CSAVGHTEAFF.

The gene calls are TRBV27 and TRBJ2-6; TRBD2 aligns across 9 bases. J lost 0 bases, V lost 4 bases, and 4 bases had no gene match. This CDR3 has 17 amino acids. Per germline, CDR1 MNHEY and CDR2 SMNVEV (reference sequence). The CDR3 is CASSSLAGHSGANVLTF. For the CDR3, the DNA is TGTGCCAGCAGTTCACTAGCGGGCCACTCTGGGGCCAACGTCCTGACTTTC.

This chain connects TRBV28 to TRBJ1-2; 9 positions agree with TRBD1. CDR3 length: 17 residues. V was clipped by 6 bases and J by 7 bases; unmatched bases: 18. Germline CDR1 is MDHEN and CDR2 is SYDVKM. CDR3 in amino acids: CASRPLLGDREGIGYTF. The CDR3 nucleotides read TGTGCCAGCAGACCCCTGCTAGGGGACAGGGAGGGCATTGGCTACACCTTC.

V usage is TRBV7-3 and J usage is TRBJ2-1, with TRBD2 matching 12 bases. This CDR3 is built from 16 residues. J gave up 4 bases and V 5 bases, and 6 bases lay outside the gene matches. Germline-derived CDR1 and CDR2 are SGHTA and FQGTGA. The CDR3 loop is CASSPVGLAGYNEQFF. The CDR3 nucleotides are TGTGCCAGCAGCCCCGTGGGACTAGCGGGTTACAATGAGCAGTTCTTC. The whole variable domain, remainder taken from reference TRBV7-3 and TRBJ2-1, is GAGVSQTPSNKVTEKGKYVELRCDPISGHTALYWYRQSLGQGPEFLIYFQGTGAADDSGLPNDRFFAVRPEGSVSTLKIQRTERGDSAVYLCASSPVGLAGYNEQFFGPGTRLTVL.

This sequence joins TRBV5-6 and TRBJ1-4; TRBD1 might be the D (6 bases). This CDR3 spans 13 amino acids. Germline V gives CDR1 SGHDT, CDR2 YYEEEE. Trimming shortened V by 4 bases and J by 7 bases, and 11 bases separated the two germline ends. CDR3 protein: CASSRDISEKLFF. In nucleotides, the CDR3 is TGTGCCAGCAGCCGGGACATCTCTGAAAAACTGTTTTTT.

The chain couples TRBV7-3 to TRBJ2-7; 9 nucleotides line up with TRBD2. The CDR3 loop spans 13 amino acids. The V segment lost 5 bases and the J segment 5 bases; nucleotides outside the gene matches: 4. Per the germline V gene, CDR1 is SGHTA and CDR2 is FQGTGA. CDR3 DNA sequence: TGTGCCAGCAGCCTAGCGGGAAGCCACGAGCAGTACTTC. This encodes CASSLAGSHEQYF. Complete variable domain (other parts from reference TRBV7-3 and TRBJ2-7): GAGVSQTPSNKVTEKGKYVELRCDPISGHTALYWYRQSLGQGPEFLIYFQGTGAADDSGLPNDRFFAVRPEGSVSTLKIQRTERGDSAVYLCASSLAGSHEQYFGPGTRLTVT.

V usage is TRBV19 and J usage is TRBJ2-1; D is unresolved. Germline values: CDR1 LNHDA, CDR2 SQIVND (reference sequence). Trimming removed 6 bases at V and 6 bases at J, with 12 bases between. The CDR3 spans 13 residues. The CDR3 sequence: CASSLTLSNEQFF. CDR3 nucleotide sequence: TGTGCCAGTAGCTTGACTCTAAGCAATGAGCAGTTCTTC.

This sequence joins TRBV4-1 and TRBJ2-3, with 15 bases matching TRBD2. This CDR3 contains 20 residues. The junction had 13 bases not matched to a gene; V was cut back by 3 bases and J by 3 bases. Germline V gives CDR1 MGHRA, CDR2 YSYEKL. The CDR3 is CASSHLGLAGGPIETDTQYF. For the CDR3, the DNA is TGCGCCAGCAGCCACCTAGGACTAGCGGGAGGGCCTATAGAGACAGATACGCAGTATTTT.

V is TRBV19 and J is TRBJ1-1; D remains ambiguous. Trimming removed 3 bases from V and 1 base from J, with 15 bases in between. The V gene's germline CDR1 is LNHDA and CDR2 SQIVND (reference sequence). This CDR3 contains 16 residues. CDR3 coding DNA: TGTGCCAGTAGTATCCCCTGGCGGCGAACGAACACTGAAGCTTTCTTT. Translation gives CASSIPWRRTNTEAFF.

The rearrangement links TRBV27 to TRBJ2-7; D possibly corresponds to TRBD2 (6 bases). Looked up from germline, CDR1 is MNHEY and CDR2 is SMNVEV (reference sequence). This CDR3 is 13 amino acids long. Trimming cost V 6 bases and J 4 bases, with 13 bases left between them. CDR3 in amino acids: CASRPGGFYEQYF. The CDR3 bases are TGTGCCAGCAGGCCCGGGGGATTTTACGAGCAGTACTTC.

Regarding this clone: Relative to the germline gene, one junction end is altered; a read error may explain this. The chain couples TRBV5-1 to TRBJ2-1; 8 positions agree with TRBD2. Germline loops: CDR1 SGHRS, CDR2 YFSETQ. The CDR3 runs 15 residues. This CDR3 is CASSLSGVQQHEQLF. The DNA for the CDR3 is TGCGCCAGCAGCCTTAGCGGGGTACAGCAACATGAGCAGCTCTTC.

The genes are TRBV4-2 and TRBJ2-2; 9 bases agree with TRBD1. The CDR3 is 17 amino acids. The germline V gene encodes CDR1 LGHNA and CDR2 YNFKEQ. The V segment lost 4 bases and the J segment 5 bases; nucleotides outside the gene matches: 11. In DNA, the CDR3 is TGTGCCAGCAGCCGAAACACGGGACAGGGAGAGACCGGGGAGCTGTTTTTT. Translation: CASSRNTGQGETGELFF.

The V and J genes are TRBV7-2 and TRBJ2-3; the match to TRBD1 covers 7 bases. Unmatched junction bases numbered 12, after V lost 4 bases and J lost 5 bases. The CDR3 sequence is 16 residues long. CDR1 and CDR2 from the germline V gene are SGHTA and FQGNSA. The CDR3 coding sequence is TGTGCCAGCAGCTCGAAAGGGGGCTCAGCGGAAGATACGCAGTATTTT. This translates into CASSSKGGSAEDTQYF.

V usage is TRBV19 and J usage is TRBJ2-1; D is perhaps TRBD1 (6 bases). The CDR3 consists of 16 residues. Germline assignment: CDR1 LNHDA and CDR2 SQIVND (reference sequence). The V end was cut by 2 bases, the J end by 2 bases, with 13 bases between. CDR3 in DNA: TGTGCCAGTAGTATACTCTCCAGGGGACCCTACAATGAGCAGTTCTTC. Translating it yields CASSILSRGPYNEQFF.

This clone was recorded once. The chain links TRBV19 to TRBJ2-1; the match to TRBD2 covers 9 bases. Trimming took 3 bases from V and 7 from J; bases not matched to a gene: 13. CDR1 and CDR2 (germline): LNHDA, SQIVND (reference sequence). This CDR3 contains 17 residues. The chain's CDR3 is CASSMVAGVGGDNEQFF. The DNA of the CDR3 is TGTGCCAGTAGTATGGTAGCGGGAGTTGGGGGTGATAATGAGCAGTTCTTC.

The J gene is TRBJ2-1, the V gene TRBV5-1; TRBD2 matches 7 bases. J gave up 0 bases and V 0 bases, and 3 bases lay outside the gene matches. Looked up from germline, CDR1 is SGHRS and CDR2 is YFSETQ. The CDR3 is 16 residues long. The CDR3 region has the DNA TGCGCCAGCAGCTTGGGAGGCGGGAGCTCCTACAATGAGCAGTTCTTC. It encodes CASSLGGGSSYNEQFF.

This sequence joins TRBV15 and TRBJ2-7; tentatively, D is TRBD2 (6 bases). CDR1 is LNHNV, CDR2 YYDKDF, per germline (reference sequence). Trimming left V 0 bases short and J 3 bases short, with 9 bases between. The CDR3 runs 14 residues. In DNA form, the CDR3 reads TGTGCCACCAGCAGAGATGGGACTGGCTACGAGCAGTACTTC. Its protein product is CATSRDGTGYEQYF.